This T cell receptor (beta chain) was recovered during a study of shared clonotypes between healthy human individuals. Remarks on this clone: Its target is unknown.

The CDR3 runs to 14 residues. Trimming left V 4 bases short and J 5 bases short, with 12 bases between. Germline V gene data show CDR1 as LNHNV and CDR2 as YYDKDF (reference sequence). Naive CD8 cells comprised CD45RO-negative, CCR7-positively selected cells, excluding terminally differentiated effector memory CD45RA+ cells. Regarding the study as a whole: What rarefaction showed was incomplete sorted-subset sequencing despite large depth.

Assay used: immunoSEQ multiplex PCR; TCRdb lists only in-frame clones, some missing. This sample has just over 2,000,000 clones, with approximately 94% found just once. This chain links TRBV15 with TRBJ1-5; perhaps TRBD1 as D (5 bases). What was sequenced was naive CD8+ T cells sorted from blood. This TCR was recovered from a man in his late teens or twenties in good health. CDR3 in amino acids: CATSTPPGHQPQHF. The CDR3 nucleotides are TGTGCCACCAGCACCCCACCAGGGCATCAGCCCCAGCATTTT. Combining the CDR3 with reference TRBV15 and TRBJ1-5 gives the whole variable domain DAMVIQNPRYQVTQFGKPVTLSCSQTLNHNVMYWYQQKSSQAPKLLFHYYDKDFNNEADTPDNFQSRRPNTSFCFLDIRSPGLGDTAMYLCATSTPPGHQPQHFGDGTRLSIL.